This TCR beta chain emerged from a study of low-dose radiotherapy and immunotherapy resistance in tumors. Study-wide context: A total of 6.5 Gy was given to Cohort 1 as 0.5 Gy per fraction every 2 weeks. The drug cyclophosphamide was given into a vein at 200 mg/m2 every two weeks, one day before radiation and immunotherapy.

This clonotype showed up many times. At one end, the junction sequence differs from germline, possibly due to a read error. Time point given: before trial treatment. Every donor's regimen consisted of nivolumab, ipilimumab, aspirin, low-dose cyclophosphamide and low-dose radiotherapy. Primers used for first-strand cDNA, a TRAV- and TRBV-specific set, covered both alpha and beta chains. TCR amplification used 15 to 20 PCR cycles, a constant-region primer and a V-primer adapter. Amplification of isolated mRNA was accomplished via in vitro transcription. Using its own MiXCR run on the reads, TCRdb lists one record per CDR3 protein. The profile shows roughly 76,000 distinct CDR3 sequences, under 20% of them singletons. The source was PBMCs, collected before treatment. This receptor was identified in a male donor with prostate cancer.

CDR3 sequence: CASSLGRTYPINF. Here the CDR3 DNA reads TGTGCCAGCAGCTTAGGTCGGACCTATCCTATTAACTTC. This chain joins TRBV7-6 and TRBJ2-7; D uncertain. CDR1 is SGHVS and CDR2 is FNYEAQ in the germline V gene. The CDR3 length is 13 residues. The variable domain in full, completed from reference TRBV7-6 and TRBJ2-7, reads GAGVSQSPRYKVTKRGQDVALRCDPISGHVSLYWYRQALGQGPEFLTYFNYEAQQDKSGLPNDRFSAERPEGSISTLTIQRTEQRDSAMYRCASSLGRTYPINFGPGTRLTVT.